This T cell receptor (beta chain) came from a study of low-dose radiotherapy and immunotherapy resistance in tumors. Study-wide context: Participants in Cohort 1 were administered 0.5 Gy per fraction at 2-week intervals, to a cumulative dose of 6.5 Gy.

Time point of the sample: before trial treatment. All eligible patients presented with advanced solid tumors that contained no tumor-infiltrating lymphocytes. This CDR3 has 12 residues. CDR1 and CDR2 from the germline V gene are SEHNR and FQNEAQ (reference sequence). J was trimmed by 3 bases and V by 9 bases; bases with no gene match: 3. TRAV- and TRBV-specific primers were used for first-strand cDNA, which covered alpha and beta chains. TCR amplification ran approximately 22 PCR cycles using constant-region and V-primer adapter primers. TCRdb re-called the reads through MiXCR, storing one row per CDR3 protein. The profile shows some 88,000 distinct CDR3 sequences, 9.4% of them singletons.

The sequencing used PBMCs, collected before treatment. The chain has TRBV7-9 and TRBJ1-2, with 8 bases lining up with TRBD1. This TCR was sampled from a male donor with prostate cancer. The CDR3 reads CASGGQDYGYTF. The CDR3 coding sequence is TGTGCCAGTGGGGGACAGGACTATGGCTACACCTTC.